Below, 24 T cell receptor beta chains from the same sample are listed, as sequenced in a study of blood T cell repertoires in COVID-19 (dated by TCRdb to the early 2020s). The library was built by means of the immunoSEQ multiplex PCR assay. TCRdb stores this immuneACCESS table with in-frame sequences only. Part of the clones is absent; in the studies checked, under half of the shortfall reflects unresolved V genes, and no reason is known for the rest. A total of about 200,000 clones appear in this sample, 92% of them only once. 0.95% to 1.5% of the sample is taken by the ten largest. The sequenced sample consisted of peripheral blood. The receptors shown here come from a man aged 25-40 years with acute or convalescent COVID-19.

The chain links TRBV6-5 to TRBJ1-2; 10 positions match TRBD1. This CDR3 contains 14 residues. Germline V CDR1 and CDR2: MNHEY, SVGAGI. Trimming took 2 bases from V and 4 from J; bases not matched to a gene: 1. The CDR3 bases are TGTGCCAGCAGTTACGGGACAGGGGCCTATGGCTACACCTTC. It is translated as CASSYGTGAYGYTF.

In the case of this clone: The junction differs from germline at one of its ends, possibly a read error. V usage is TRBV7-7 and J usage is TRBJ2-3, with 13 positions matching TRBD2. The CDR3 extends over 19 amino acids. CDR1 and CDR2 (germline): SSHAT, FNYEAQ (reference sequence). The CDR3 here is CASSLLLTGLAGDTDTQYF. DNA of the CDR3: TGTGCTAGCAGCTTGTTGCTCACCGGACTAGCGGGGGACACAGATACGCAGTATTTT.

This rearrangement joins TRBV6-6 to TRBJ2-4; D not certain. The CDR3 totals 13 residues. CDR1 is MNHNY and CDR2 is SVGAGI in the germline V gene (reference sequence). Trimming cost V 8 bases and J 6 bases, with 14 bases left between them. CDR3 DNA: TGTGCCAGCGCCGACCCGCCAGGAAACATTCAGTACTTC. Protein: CASADPPGNIQYF.

The rearrangement uses TRBV5-1 and TRBJ1-5, with D perhaps TRBD1 (6 bases). CDR1 is SGHRS and CDR2 is YFSETQ in the germline V gene. This CDR3 contains 15 residues. V was trimmed by 0 bases and J by 4 bases, leaving 11 bases between them. The CDR3 reads CASSLAGQINQPQHF. The CDR3 DNA follows: TGCGCCAGCAGCTTGGCCGGACAGATAAATCAGCCCCAGCATTTT.

This clone was seen once. The chain joins TRBV5-4 to TRBJ2-3; 14 bases line up with TRBD2. J lost 5 bases, V lost 4 bases, and 12 bases had no gene match. Germline V gene data show CDR1 as SGHNT and CDR2 as YYREEE (reference sequence). The CDR3 loop spans 18 amino acids. DNA for the CDR3: TGTGCCAGCAGCCCCCCTGGACTAGCGGGGGGTCTGGGAGATACGCAGTATTTT. Residues: CASSPPGLAGGLGDTQYF.

CDR3 sequence reads: CASSPLGTGRNSPLHF. CDR3 nucleotide sequence: TGTGCCAGCTCACCACTAGGGACAGGGAGAAATTCACCCCTCCACTTT. The chain employs TRBV18 and TRBJ1-6; 9 bases align to TRBD1. Germline assignment: CDR1 KGHSH and CDR2 LQKENI. V lost 1 base, J lost 7 bases, and 5 bases stayed unmatched. This CDR3 region has 16 residues. The full variable domain, with the rest looked up from reference TRBV18 and TRBJ1-6, is NAGVMQNPRHLVRRRGQEARLRCSPMKGHSHVYWYRQLPEEGLKFMVYLQKENIIDESGMPKERFSAEFPKEGPSILRIQQVVRGDSAAYFCASSPLGTGRNSPLHFGNGTRLTVT.

The gene calls are TRBV6-5 and TRBJ2-7; D perhaps matches TRBD1 (5 bases). The CDR3 totals 13 residues. Trimming removed 6 bases from V and 2 bases from J, with 11 bases in between. Germline CDR1 MNHEY, CDR2 SVGAGI. In nucleotides, the CDR3 is TGTGCCAGCAGGCTAGGACACCCCTACGAGCAGTACTTC. This sequence encodes CASRLGHPYEQYF.

The sample holds one count of this clone. This chain uses TRBV27 with TRBJ1-3; no clear D gene. Trimming cost V 5 bases and J 3 bases, with 14 bases left between them. The germline gives CDR1 MNHEY, CDR2 SMNVEV (reference sequence). The length of the CDR3 is 15 residues. The CDR3 loop is CASSVTPSGGNTIYF. CDR3 DNA sequence: TGTGCCAGCAGTGTCACACCCTCGGGTGGAAACACCATATATTTT.

The chain couples TRBV2 to TRBJ1-3, with TRBD1 matching over 10 bases. Trimming took 9 bases from V and 4 from J; bases not matched to a gene: 6. CDR3 length equals 14 residues. The V gene's germline CDR1 is SNHLY and CDR2 FYNNEI. CDR3 amino acids: CARDRGLGGNTIYF. CDR3 nucleotides: TGTGCCAGAGACAGGGGGCTGGGAGGAAACACCATATATTTT.

The chain employs TRBV28 and TRBJ2-5, with D unclear. Germline CDR1 and CDR2: MDHEN and SYDVKM. This CDR3 has 13 amino acids. Trimming left V 5 bases short and J 5 bases short, with 12 bases between. CDR3 in amino acids: CASSPRAIETQYF. The DNA for the CDR3 is TGTGCCAGCAGTCCCCGCGCTATCGAGACCCAGTACTTC.

The V gene is TRBV30, the J gene TRBJ1-1; D is ambiguous. The germline V and J ends were trimmed by 0 bases and 0 bases, with 5 bases remaining between them. The CDR3 extends over 13 amino acids. Germline V CDR1 and CDR2: GTSNPN, SVGIG (reference sequence). CDR3 region: CAWSVQMNTEAFF. The CDR3 region has the DNA TGTGCCTGGAGTGTACAGATGAACACTGAAGCTTTCTTT.

The chain has TRBV28 and TRBJ1-6; 8 positions agree with TRBD1. This CDR3 spans 16 amino acids. V trimming: 6 bases; J trimming: 9 bases; junction bases outside the gene matches: 13. The germline V gene has CDR1 MDHEN and CDR2 SYDVKM. The CDR3 spells CASRPTGVGVGSPLHF. DNA of the CDR3: TGTGCCAGCAGACCGACAGGGGTCGGTGTGGGTTCACCCCTCCACTTT.

The chain couples TRBV11-2 to TRBJ1-2, with 9 bases fitting TRBD1. With V trimmed by 5 bases and J by 8 bases, 9 bases remained unmatched. The CDR3 extends over 14 amino acids. Germline V gene data show CDR1 as SGHAT and CDR2 as FQNNGV. CDR3 bases: TGTGCCAGCAGCATACCAACAGGGGGCGGGGGCTACACCTTC. It yields the protein CASSIPTGGGGYTF.

J is TRBJ1-6 and V is TRBV28; 12 bases are a match to TRBD1. The CDR3 is 15 amino acids. Germline V gene data show CDR1 as MDHEN and CDR2 as SYDVKM. Trimming cost V 4 bases and J 10 bases; bases outside gene matches: 5. The CDR3 is CASSSGTGGYSPLHF. CDR3 DNA: TGTGCCAGCAGTTCGGGGACAGGGGGCTACTCACCCCTCCACTTT.

This sequence joins TRBV5-8 and TRBJ1-2, with TRBD1 as a possible D gene (5 bases). The germline V and J ends were trimmed by 3 bases and 11 bases, with 14 bases remaining between them. The CDR3 has 12 residues. Germline CDR1 and CDR2: SGHTS and YDEGEE. CDR3 in amino acids: CASSWRTDTYTF. The CDR3 DNA reads as TGTGCCAGCAGCTGGCGGACGGACACATACACCTTC.

In this sample, this clone turned up a few times. The chain couples TRBV7-9 to TRBJ1-2; D is unresolved. The germline CDR1 and CDR2 sequences are SEHNR and FQNEAQ (reference sequence). The CDR3 sequence is 14 residues long. Trimming removed 5 bases from V and 8 bases from J, with 18 bases in between. Written as DNA, the CDR3 is TGTGCCAGCAGCCCGATGGGAGGGATAGGAGGCTACACCTTC. It is translated as CASSPMGGIGGYTF.

The chain joins TRBV7-2 to TRBJ1-1; D unclear. Looked up from germline, CDR1 is SGHTA and CDR2 is FQGNSA. V dropped 0 bases and J dropped 6 bases, with 11 bases sitting between them. The CDR3 is made up of 14 amino acids. The CDR3 coding sequence is TGTGCCAGCAGCTTAGCTGTGGGAGGCGCTGAAGCTTTCTTT. Protein product: CASSLAVGGAEAFF. The full variable domain, in which reference TRBV7-2 and TRBJ1-1 provide the parts outside the CDR3, is GAGVSQSPSNKVTEKGKDVELRCDPISGHTALYWYRQSLGQGLEFLIYFQGNSAPDKSGLPSDRFSAERTGGSVSTLTIQRTQQEDSAVYLCASSLAVGGAEAFFGQGTRLTVV.

The chain is built from TRBV30 and TRBJ2-3; D is possibly TRBD2 (6 bases). The germline V gene encodes CDR1 GTSNPN and CDR2 SVGIG (reference sequence). Trimming removed 2 bases from V and 2 bases from J, with 11 bases in between. This CDR3 has 14 amino acids. The CDR3 loop reads CAWSTGGATDTQYF. The CDR3 DNA reads TGTGCCTGGAGTACGGGCGGGGCCACAGATACGCAGTATTTT.

This chain links TRBV30 with TRBJ1-4; D not certain. The germline V gene encodes CDR1 GTSNPN and CDR2 SVGIG (reference sequence). The CDR3 is 13 residues long. Trimming took off 8 bases at V and 5 bases at J, with 15 bases between the two ends. CDR3 sequence: CALAKGRNEKLFF. The CDR3, as DNA: TGTGCCCTAGCTAAGGGTCGGAATGAAAAACTGTTTTTT.

This chain uses TRBV4-1 with TRBJ2-7; D remains unclear. Germline CDR1 MGHRA, CDR2 YSYEKL. This CDR3 comprises 15 residues. Trimming left V 1 base short and J 2 bases short, with 12 bases between. The CDR3: CASSQAGQAPYEQYF. The CDR3 DNA reads TGCGCCAGCAGCCAAGCTGGCCAGGCTCCCTACGAGCAGTACTTC.

This chain links TRBV6-6 with TRBJ2-2; a possible D gene is TRBD1 (5 bases). V was shortened by 0 bases and J by 6 bases, with 8 bases between the two germline ends. The CDR3 has 14 residues. The germline gives CDR1 MNHNY, CDR2 SVGAGI (reference sequence). In DNA, the CDR3 is TGTGCCAGCAGTTACTCGACAGCCCCCGGGGAGCTGTTTTTT. Residues: CASSYSTAPGELFF.

The chain uses TRBV7-2 and TRBJ2-7, with 13 bases identical to TRBD2. After removal of 2 bases from V and 6 bases from J, the junction contained 13 bases not matched to a gene. The CDR3 runs to 18 residues. CDR1 is SGHTA, CDR2 FQGNSA, per germline. The CDR3 protein is CASSLSFPRTSGSFEQYF. CDR3 DNA: TGTGCCAGCAGCTTATCATTCCCGCGGACTAGCGGGAGTTTCGAGCAGTACTTC.

This clone was found once. The chain employs TRBV6-2 or TRBV6-3 and TRBJ1-4; D gene unclear. Trimming took off 4 bases at V and 0 bases at J, with 15 bases between the two ends. The CDR3 consists of 17 residues. Germline-derived CDR1 and CDR2 are MNHEY and SVGEGT. CDR3 residues: CASSSIGVGATNEKLFF. The CDR3 bases are TGTGCCAGCAGTTCGATCGGGGTGGGAGCAACTAATGAAAAACTGTTTTTT.

The chain employs TRBV6-5 and TRBJ2-7; a possible D gene is TRBD1 (6 bases). The germline V gene encodes CDR1 MNHEY and CDR2 SVGAGI. V dropped 6 bases and J dropped 4 bases, with 10 bases sitting between them. The CDR3 consists of 12 residues. The CDR3 reads CASSRDIYEQYF. The CDR3 DNA reads as TGTGCCAGCAGCCGGGACATATACGAGCAGTACTTC.